What follows is one T cell receptor beta chain and its context. Its antigen is undetermined. Libraries were prepared by immunoSEQ multiplex PCR; TCRdb keeps only in-frame clonotypes and omits some of them. The data contain roughly 110,000 clones, about nine tenths of them singletons. This sample was taken from a study of graft-versus-host responses after intestinal transplantation. Study-level information: Recipients obtained multivisceral, liver-intestinal, or isolated intestinal transplants. Once they had received anti-thymocyte globulin induction, all recipients took tacrolimus and steroids for around 3 years. Findings of the study overall: GvH clones appeared in recipient marrow, some first in ileum or blood. High graft-versus-host to host-versus-graft clonal ratios were seen in allografts of patients with graft-donor T cell macrochimerism.

CDR1 is SSHAT and CDR2 is FNYEAQ in the germline V gene (reference sequence). The CDR3 extends over 13 amino acids. The ends were cut back, 5 bases at V and 5 bases at J, with 12 bases in the middle. Sample: unstimulated CD4+ T cells sorted from spleen or lymph node cells, taken before transplant. The clonotype comes from a human donor who was the organ donor for an intestinal transplant. The chain uses TRBV7-7 and TRBJ2-5; D is tentatively TRBD1 or TRBD2 (5 bases each). The CDR3 DNA is TGTGCCAGCAGCGCCTTCGGGGCGGAGACCCAGTACTTC. Translation: CASSAFGAETQYF. The full variable domain, with the rest looked up from reference TRBV7-7 and TRBJ2-5, is GAGVSQSPRYKVTKRGQDVTLRCDPISSHATLYWYQQALGQGPEFLTYFNYEAQPDKSGLPSDRFSAERPEGSISTLTIQRTEQRDSAMYRCASSAFGAETQYFGPGTRLLVL.